Shown below are 29 T cell receptor beta chains from a single sample sequenced in a study of identical twins. TCRdb independently ran MiXCR on the 5' RACE reads; one entry per CDR3 protein. The sample has approximately 590,000 distinct CDR3 sequences, 9.5% to 10% seen once. The data were also submitted as part of a second study, on yellow fever vaccine responses in identical twins.

Specimen: PBMCs. The source is a woman under 30 in good health.

This sequence joins TRBV2 and TRBJ2-7, with 10 bases fitting TRBD1. CDR3 length: 15 amino acids. Germline loops: CDR1 SNHLY, CDR2 FYNNEI. The V and J ends lost 3 bases and 0 bases, in that order; junction bases with no gene match: 2. The CDR3 spells CASSEGTGVSYEQYF. The CDR3 DNA follows: TGTGCCAGCAGTGAGGGGACAGGGGTCTCCTACGAGCAGTACTTC.

V gene TRBV7-2 combines with J gene TRBJ2-5; 7 bases line up with TRBD1. This CDR3 contains 15 residues. Germline CDR1 reads SGHTA; CDR2 reads FQGNSA. V shed 4 bases and J 5 bases; nucleotides not matched to a gene: 10. CDR3 sequence reads: CASSSQTQGWETQYF. The DNA for the CDR3 is TGTGCCAGCAGCTCGCAAACACAGGGGTGGGAGACCCAGTACTTC.

This clonotype came up many times. The chain recombines TRBV7-9 with TRBJ2-1, with TRBD1 matching 10 bases. Germline-derived CDR1 and CDR2 are SEHNR and FQNEAQ (reference sequence). The CDR3 covers 16 residues. The V segment lost 3 bases and the J segment 3 bases; nucleotides outside the gene matches: 5. The CDR3 DNA sequence: TGTGCCAGCAGCTTCAGACAGGGGGCGTTCTACAATGAGCAGTTCTTC. Its translation is CASSFRQGAFYNEQFF.

This chain joins TRBV7-9 and TRBJ2-7; the match to TRBD1 covers 7 bases. The J segment lost 3 bases and the V segment lost 6 bases, leaving 11 bases of the junction unmatched. The CDR3 spans 15 residues. Germline assignment: CDR1 SEHNR and CDR2 FQNEAQ (reference sequence). The CDR3 reads CASSYPRDRRYEQYF. The CDR3, as DNA: TGTGCCAGCAGTTATCCCCGGGACAGACGCTACGAGCAGTACTTC.

There are many counts of this clonotype. The gene calls are TRBV7-8 and TRBJ2-1, with 7 bases matching TRBD1. V lost 5 bases and J lost 4; bases outside the gene matches: 8. CDR1 is SGHVS and CDR2 is FQNEAQ in the germline V gene. The length of the CDR3 is 15 residues. The CDR3 region is CASSRTGQNYNEQFF. CDR3 bases: TGTGCCAGCAGCCGGACGGGACAGAATTACAATGAGCAGTTCTTC.

This clonotype was observed many times. The J gene is TRBJ1-1, the V gene TRBV5-1; tentatively, D is TRBD1 (5 bases). The CDR3 length is 14 residues. Germline CDR1 reads SGHRS; CDR2 reads YFSETQ. Trimming shortened V by 4 bases and J by 6 bases, and 16 bases separated the two germline ends. CDR3 nucleotide sequence: TGCGCCAGCAGCAACCAAGGAGGGGACGCTGAAGCTTTCTTT. Amino acid sequence: CASSNQGGDAEAFF.

This clonotype showed up many times. The V call is TRBV7-3, the J call TRBJ2-1; D remains ambiguous. Germline loops: CDR1 SGHTA, CDR2 FQGTGA. V was pared by 5 bases and J by 8 bases, with 16 bases between. This CDR3 spans 14 amino acids. The CDR3 sequence is CASSPGSGSHEQFF. CDR3 DNA: TGTGCCAGCAGCCCCGGGTCGGGTAGCCATGAGCAGTTCTTC.

This clonotype was seen a few times. The chain couples TRBV4-2 to TRBJ2-7; 13 nucleotides align to TRBD2. Germline V CDR1 and CDR2: LGHNA, YNFKEQ. This CDR3 region has 17 residues. Unmatched junction bases numbered 7, after V lost 1 base and J lost 4 bases. CDR3 bases: TGTGCCAGCAGCCAAGGGCGACCGGGACTAGCGGGATACGAGCAGTACTTC. It yields the protein CASSQGRPGLAGYEQYF.

The V and J genes are TRBV10-3 and TRBJ1-4, with D perhaps TRBD1 (5 bases). Trimming shortened V by 2 bases and J by 3 bases, and 7 bases separated the two germline ends. This CDR3 is built from 14 residues. CDR1 ENHRY and CDR2 SYGVKD come from the germline V gene. CDR3 sequence: CAISEGTPNEKLFF. CDR3 sequence (DNA): TGTGCCATCAGTGAGGGGACCCCTAATGAAAAACTGTTTTTT.

This clonotype was observed many times. The chain combines TRBV7-3 with TRBJ2-3; unclear D gene. Per the germline V gene, CDR1 is SGHTA and CDR2 is FQGTGA. This CDR3 has 13 residues. The V end was cut by 4 bases, the J end by 5 bases, with 10 bases between. The DNA of the CDR3 is TGTGCCAGCAGCTCCATCACCGGAGATACGCAGTATTTT. Protein product: CASSSITGDTQYF.

This clonotype has a handful of counts. V is TRBV24-1 and J is TRBJ2-1; 7 bases agree with TRBD1. Germline V gene lookup returns CDR1 KGHDR and CDR2 SFDVKD. The CDR3 is 17 amino acids. The junction had 8 bases not matched to a gene; V was cut back by 4 bases and J by 0 bases. CDR3 loop: CATSDPPTGSSYNEQFF. For the CDR3, the DNA is TGTGCCACCAGTGACCCCCCGACAGGGAGCTCCTACAATGAGCAGTTCTTC.

This clonotype was picked up a small number of times. This sequence joins TRBV11-2 and TRBJ2-1; 7 positions match TRBD2. Germline V gene sequence: CDR1 SGHAT, CDR2 FQNNGV. The CDR3 is made up of 16 amino acids. After removal of 0 bases from V and 3 bases from J, the junction contained 5 bases not matched to a gene. The CDR3 coding sequence is TGTGCCAGCAGCTTAGATTGGCTAGCGGTCTACAATGAGCAGTTCTTC. Its protein product is CASSLDWLAVYNEQFF.

In its sample, this clonotype was seen a few times. The chain combines TRBV3-1 with TRBJ2-3, with TRBD2 matching over 9 bases. The CDR3 is made up of 19 amino acids. The germline V gene encodes CDR1 LGHDT and CDR2 YNNKEL (reference sequence). Trimming at V came to 0 bases and at J to 0 bases, leaving 10 bases not matched to a gene. CDR3 coding DNA: TGTGCCAGCAGCCAAGATGGGGCTAGCGGGGCCCCTAGCACAGATACGCAGTATTTT. Amino acid sequence: CASSQDGASGAPSTDTQYF.

This clonotype was found once. A read error may be the cause here, since a much bigger clone is one base away. The chain has TRBV29-1 and TRBJ1-2; 9 nucleotides agree with TRBD1. Germline-derived CDR1 and CDR2 are SQVTM and ANQGSEA. This CDR3 has 15 residues. The CDR3 loop is CSVENTQGAGYGYSF. The CDR3 DNA sequence: TGCAGCGTTGAAAATACACAGGGGGCCGGCTATGGCTACAGCTTC. The full variable domain, completed using reference TRBV29-1 and TRBJ1-2, is SAVISQKPSRDICQRGTSLTIQCQVDSQVTMMFWYRQQPGQSLTLIATANQGSEATYESGFVIDKFPISRPNLTFSTLTVSNMSPEDSSIYLCSVENTQGAGYGYSFGSGTRLTVV.

This chain uses TRBV4-3 with TRBJ2-1; either TRBD1 or TRBD2 may fit D (6 bases each). From germline, CDR1 is LGHNA and CDR2 YSLEER. Trimming took 0 bases from V and 9 from J, leaving 12 bases between them. This CDR3 comprises 14 residues. CDR3 in DNA: TGCGCCAGCAGCCAAGATGGGGGGCGGGTTGAGCAGTTCTTC. Translation: CASSQDGGRVEQFF.

The chain couples TRBV15 to TRBJ2-1; possible D gene TRBD1, 6 bases. The germline gives CDR1 LNHNV, CDR2 YYDKDF (reference sequence). The V end was cut by 8 bases, the J end by 6 bases, with 14 bases between. This CDR3 contains 13 residues. The CDR3 region has the DNA TGTGCCACCGAGGACAGTTTACTCAATGAGCAGTTCTTC. Its translation is CATEDSLLNEQFF.

The sample holds a few counts of this clonotype. The CDR3 DNA reads as TGCGCCAGCAGCATCGACAGGGCCGTCCCCACTGGGGCCAACGTCCTGACTTTC. This encodes CASSIDRAVPTGANVLTF. The genes are TRBV5-1 and TRBJ2-6; 7 positions agree with TRBD1. Germline CDR1 and CDR2: SGHRS and YFSETQ. The V and J ends lost 4 bases and 2 bases, in that order; junction bases with no gene match: 12. This CDR3 is 18 amino acids long.

This clonotype was seen a few times. The rearrangement uses TRBV20-1 and TRBJ2-5; possible D gene TRBD2, 6 bases. V lost 3 bases and J 0 bases, leaving 11 bases between the germline ends. The CDR3 sequence is 14 residues long. Germline V gene sequence: CDR1 DFQATT, CDR2 SNEGSKA (reference sequence). CDR3 in amino acids: CSASATSNQETQYF. The DNA for the CDR3 is TGCAGTGCTAGTGCGACTAGTAACCAAGAGACCCAGTACTTC.

This chain joins TRBV7-8 and TRBJ1-5; D is perhaps TRBD1 (5 bases). CDR3 size: 14 residues. Trimming pared 1 base from V and 6 bases from J, leaving 10 bases between. Germline assignment: CDR1 SGHVS and CDR2 FQNEAQ. CDR3 amino acids: CASSLGRGFQPQHF. The CDR3 DNA sequence: TGTGCCAGCAGCTTAGGGCGGGGGTTTCAGCCCCAGCATTTT.

This rearrangement joins TRBV5-1 to TRBJ2-1; D is perhaps TRBD1 (5 bases). Germline V gives CDR1 SGHRS, CDR2 YFSETQ. Between the trimmed V and J ends, which lost 0 bases and 2 bases, there was a span of 9 bases. The CDR3 spans 15 residues. CDR3 amino acids: CASSLGGLTYNEQFF. The CDR3 nucleotides read TGCGCCAGCAGCTTGGGGGGCCTCACCTACAATGAGCAGTTCTTC.

The chain recombines TRBV27 with TRBJ2-2, with D perhaps TRBD1 or TRBD2 (5 bases each). The length of the CDR3 is 14 residues. Per germline, CDR1 MNHEY and CDR2 SMNVEV (reference sequence). Between the trimmed V and J ends, which lost 5 bases and 4 bases, there was a span of 11 bases. The CDR3 coding sequence is TGTGCCAGCAGTCTGGGACCAATCACCGGGGAGCTGTTTTTT. This codes for CASSLGPITGELFF.

The chain uses TRBV12-3 or TRBV12-4 and TRBJ2-7, with 9 bases lining up with TRBD2. V dropped 6 bases and J dropped 0; count of bases not matched to a gene: 6. The CDR3 sequence is 15 residues long. The CDR3 loop reads CASSRSGSVSYEQYF. In nucleotides, the CDR3 is TGTGCCAGCAGCCGTAGCGGGAGCGTCTCCTACGAGCAGTACTTC.

This clonotype was found many times. The chain is built from TRBV20-1 and TRBJ2-1; 7 bases fit TRBD1. The CDR3 consists of 15 residues. V gave up 3 bases and J gave up 5 bases; unmatched junction bases: 10. Germline lookup yields CDR1 DFQATT and CDR2 SNEGSKA (reference sequence). CDR3 amino acids: CSASPLIQGNNEQFF. Here the CDR3 DNA reads TGCAGTGCTAGTCCTCTAATACAGGGGAACAATGAGCAGTTCTTC.

This clonotype showed up just a few times. The gene calls are TRBV3-1 and TRBJ2-7, with a tentative D call TRBD2 (6 bases). Per the germline V gene, CDR1 is LGHDT and CDR2 is YNNKEL (reference sequence). The CDR3 extends over 14 amino acids. Trimming pared 1 base from V and 6 bases from J, leaving 13 bases between. The chain's CDR3 is CASSQAMVGGEQYF. CDR3 coding DNA: TGTGCCAGCAGCCAAGCAATGGTCGGGGGCGAGCAGTACTTC.

V usage is TRBV27 and J usage is TRBJ2-7; a weak D match, TRBD1 (6 bases). CDR3 size: 14 residues. The V gene's germline CDR1 is MNHEY and CDR2 SMNVEV (reference sequence). The V and J ends lost 8 bases and 2 bases respectively, with 16 bases between them. The CDR3: CASGPNRETYEQYF. DNA for the CDR3: TGTGCCAGCGGACCGAACAGGGAGACCTACGAGCAGTACTTC.

This clonotype came up a few times. The chain uses TRBV5-1 and TRBJ2-3; weak D call: TRBD2 (5 bases). Germline loops: CDR1 SGHRS, CDR2 YFSETQ. Trimming stripped 0 bases from V and 3 bases from J, with 8 bases between. The CDR3 consists of 14 residues. The CDR3 DNA sequence: TGCGCCAGCAGCTTGGAACTAGTAACAGATACGCAGTATTTT. Its protein product is CASSLELVTDTQYF. Full variable domain (rest looked up from reference TRBV5-1 and TRBJ2-3): KAGVTQTPRYLIKTRGQQVTLSCSPISGHRSVSWYQQTPGQGLQFLFEYFSETQRNKGNFPGRFSGRQFSNSRSEMNVSTLELGDSALYLCASSLELVTDTQYFGPGTRLTVL.

The chain recombines TRBV28 with TRBJ2-7; no reliable D call. V lost 6 bases, J lost 2 bases, and 20 bases lay in between. CDR3 size: 16 residues. Germline CDR1 and CDR2: MDHEN and SYDVKM. CDR3 sequence: CASSYTLKGMTYEQYF. As DNA, the CDR3 is TGTGCCAGCAGCTATACCCTCAAAGGGATGACCTACGAGCAGTACTTC.

This clonotype was counted a few times. The CDR3 DNA reads TGCGCCAGCAGCTTGGACCGGGCCTCCCCCGGAACCCAGTACTTC. It translates to CASSLDRASPGTQYF. The chain combines TRBV5-1 with TRBJ2-5; no definite D call. V shed 0 bases and J shed 8 bases, with 17 bases lying between them. CDR3 length: 15 amino acids. CDR1 and CDR2 from the germline V gene are SGHRS and YFSETQ.

This clonotype came up a few times. The junction departs from the called germline gene at one end, perhaps through a read error. The chain couples TRBV12-3 or TRBV12-4 to TRBJ1-1; D is unclear. CDR3 length: 13 amino acids. The CDR3 sequence: CASSLRVVTEVFF. The CDR3 region has the DNA TGTGCCAGCAGTTTGAGGGTCGTCACTGAAGTTTTCTTT.